This passage covers 17 T cell receptor beta chains from one sample sequenced in a study of T-cell memory formation after mild COVID-19. Each CDR3 protein is one row after TCRdb ran MiXCR on the 5' RACE reads. The table has about 270,000 distinct CDR3 sequences, roughly 17% seen once. Sequenced: PBMCs or a T cell subset sorted from them (not recorded which). The receptors derive from a man aged 18 to 29 who had mild COVID-19 (a few samples of this study predate the infection). Cell type and time point are not known.

The rearrangement uses TRBV6-5 and TRBJ2-7, with 8 bases lining up with TRBD1. The CDR3 runs to 14 residues. The V gene's germline CDR1 is MNHEY and CDR2 SVGAGI. The trim removed 5 bases at V and 5 bases at J, leaving 8 bases unmatched. CDR3 residues: CASSPGTGIHEQYF. The DNA of the CDR3 is TGTGCCAGCAGTCCCGGGACAGGCATCCACGAGCAGTACTTC.

The chain has TRBV2 and TRBJ2-7; TRBD2 is a possible D gene (7 bases). Germline CDR1 reads SNHLY; CDR2 reads FYNNEI. The CDR3 runs to 14 residues. V was trimmed by 11 bases and J by 7 bases, leaving 24 bases between them. For the CDR3, the DNA is TGTGCCCGAGGGGGGGTGCGGCCGGGTGAGGAGCAGTACGTC. Protein sequence: CARGGVRPGEEQYV.

This sequence joins TRBV9 and TRBJ2-7, with D perhaps matching TRBD1 (6 bases). Trimming pared 0 bases from V and 5 bases from J, leaving 9 bases between. The CDR3 is 13 residues long. The germline V gene has CDR1 SGDLS and CDR2 YYNGEE. Here the CDR3 reads CASSVGGPHEQYF. Written as DNA, the CDR3 is TGTGCCAGCAGCGTAGGGGGGCCCCACGAGCAGTACTTC.

The chain combines TRBV2 with TRBJ2-3; D tentatively fits TRBD1 or TRBD2 (5 bases each). The V gene lost 7 bases and the J gene lost 4 bases, with 21 bases spanning the gap. This CDR3 spans 16 amino acids. Germline V gene data show CDR1 as SNHLY and CDR2 as FYNNEI. The CDR3 bases are TGTGCCAGCACCCGGGACCTCGGACGACCCCCAGATACGCAGTATTTT. Protein sequence: CASTRDLGRPPDTQYF.

The chain couples TRBV7-2 to TRBJ1-5, with D perhaps TRBD1 (5 bases). The V and J ends lost 5 bases and 2 bases respectively, with 16 bases between them. The V gene's germline CDR1 is SGHTA and CDR2 FQGNSA. The CDR3 loop spans 16 amino acids. The CDR3 is CASSPGGGIGNQPQHF. The DNA of the CDR3 is TGTGCCAGCAGCCCGGGCGGGGGAATTGGCAATCAGCCCCAGCATTTT.

This clonotype has only a few counts. The chain links TRBV27 to TRBJ2-7, with TRBD2 matching over 13 bases. Germline V CDR1 and CDR2: MNHEY, SMNVEV (reference sequence). The V and J ends lost 5 bases and 4 bases, in that order; junction bases with no gene match: 2. The CDR3 spans 14 residues. CDR3 amino acids: CASSPGLAGYEQYF. The CDR3 region has the DNA TGTGCCAGCAGTCCGGGACTAGCGGGGTACGAGCAGTACTTC.

This clonotype was seen a few times. V is TRBV5-1 and J is TRBJ2-7; possibly TRBD2 for D (6 bases). The CDR3 runs 12 residues. The germline gives CDR1 SGHRS, CDR2 YFSETQ. V lost 1 base and J lost 6, with 8 bases in between. The CDR3 bases are TGCGCCAGCAGCTTGTTGGGAGGCGAGCAGTACTTC. This translates into CASSLLGGEQYF.

The chain recombines TRBV5-1 with TRBJ1-1; D not resolved. In germline, CDR1 is SGHRS, CDR2 YFSETQ. V was trimmed by 0 bases and J by 0 bases, leaving 6 bases between them. The CDR3 runs 14 residues. CDR3 sequence (DNA): TGCGCCAGCAGCTTGGGCATAATGAACACTGAAGCTTTCTTT. Its protein product is CASSLGIMNTEAFF.

This clonotype has a handful of counts. The chain has TRBV12-3 or TRBV12-4 and TRBJ1-6; D unresolved. This CDR3 has 11 amino acids. Trimming shortened V by 6 bases and J by 7 bases, and 4 bases separated the two germline ends. The CDR3 here is CASRQNSPLHF. The DNA for the CDR3 is TGTGCCAGCAGACAGAATTCACCCCTCCACTTT.

The V call is TRBV5-1, the J call TRBJ2-5; a weak D match, TRBD2 (5 bases). Germline V CDR1 and CDR2: SGHRS, YFSETQ. Deletions cut 2 bases from V and 2 bases from J, with 13 bases between. The length of the CDR3 is 15 residues. The CDR3 DNA sequence: TGCGCCAGCAGCTTCCTGAACGGGGTGCAAGAGACCCAGTACTTC. Protein product: CASSFLNGVQETQYF.

V and J are TRBV3-1 and TRBJ1-2; 7 nucleotides line up with TRBD1. CDR1 and CDR2 from the germline V gene are LGHDT and YNNKEL (reference sequence). The CDR3 spans 15 residues. The V and J ends lost 4 bases and 8 bases, in that order; junction bases with no gene match: 13. The CDR3 DNA follows: TGTGCCAGCAGCCCGATCCTCTTCGGACAGGCGGGCTACACCTTC. Amino acids: CASSPILFGQAGYTF.

This clonotype was counted only a few times. The chain joins TRBV6-5 to TRBJ2-7; D is ambiguous. The CDR3 totals 12 residues. Germline V lookup: CDR1 MNHEY, CDR2 SVGAGI. V was cut by 2 bases and J by 2 bases, with 4 bases left in between. CDR3 coding DNA: TGTGCCAGCAGTTACGGGCCCTACGAGCAGTACTTC. Amino acid sequence: CASSYGPYEQYF.

This clonotype was seen ten or more times. J is TRBJ2-5 and V is TRBV20-1; D is uncertain. The CDR3 runs 11 residues. From germline, CDR1 is DFQATT and CDR2 SNEGSKA (reference sequence). Trimming took off 4 bases at V and 5 bases at J, with 8 bases between the two ends. The CDR3 sequence: CSANRVETQYF. The CDR3 DNA follows: TGCAGTGCTAACCGGGTGGAGACCCAGTACTTC.

The chain recombines TRBV7-9 with TRBJ2-1; 7 bases line up with TRBD2. The germline V gene has CDR1 SEHNR and CDR2 FQNEAQ (reference sequence). This CDR3 is built from 15 residues. The V and J ends lost 1 base and 3 bases, in that order; junction bases with no gene match: 3. The CDR3 here is CASSLELAYYNEQFF. The CDR3 nucleotides read TGTGCCAGCAGCTTAGAACTAGCGTACTACAATGAGCAGTTCTTC.

This clonotype was counted between two and nine times. V is TRBV7-9 and J is TRBJ1-3; D gene unclear. Trimming stripped 6 bases from V and 0 bases from J, with 9 bases between. CDR1 is SEHNR, CDR2 FQNEAQ, per germline (reference sequence). The CDR3 consists of 14 residues. In DNA form, the CDR3 reads TGTGCCAGCAGTCGGTCCGGCTCTGGAAACACCATATATTTT. It specifies CASSRSGSGNTIYF.

The sample holds a few counts of this clonotype. The chain is built from TRBV5-4 and TRBJ1-2; D is unclear. The CDR3 contains 16 residues. V was cut by 0 bases and J by 2 bases, with 14 bases left in between. The germline V gene has CDR1 SGHNT and CDR2 YYREEE (reference sequence). CDR3 amino acids: CASSLDPGSPNYGYTF. In DNA form, the CDR3 reads TGTGCCAGCAGCTTGGATCCGGGATCTCCGAACTATGGCTACACCTTC.

The chain joins TRBV24-1 to TRBJ2-3; tentative D call: TRBD2 (6 bases). This CDR3 comprises 16 residues. CDR1 and CDR2 from the germline V gene are KGHDR and SFDVKD. Trimming left V 1 base short and J 2 bases short, with 12 bases between. This chain's CDR3 is CATSDFGRGYTDTQYF. The CDR3 DNA reads as TGTGCCACCAGTGATTTCGGGCGGGGCTACACAGATACGCAGTATTTT.